This TCR beta chain was documented in a study of neurological immune-mediated disorders. The cDNA came from 5'RACE, which used 10-nucleotide random UMIs. TCRdb re-called the 5' RACE reads through MiXCR, storing one row per CDR3 protein. Found here are 120,000 or so distinct CDR3 sequences, 3% to 3.5% of them singletons; the top ten hold 1.3%. This clonotype was seen at least ten times. V was trimmed by 4 bases and J by 5 bases, leaving 14 bases between them. CDR1 is SGHVS, CDR2 FNYEAQ, per germline. The CDR3 is 15 residues long. The chain has TRBV7-6 and TRBJ2-2; D gene unclear. What was sequenced was PBMCs. The sequence derives from a woman in her 30s with multiple sclerosis. The CDR3 protein is CASSSAATSTGELFF. The CDR3 DNA reads as TGTGCCAGCAGCTCCGCGGCGACTTCTACCGGGGAGCTGTTTTTT.